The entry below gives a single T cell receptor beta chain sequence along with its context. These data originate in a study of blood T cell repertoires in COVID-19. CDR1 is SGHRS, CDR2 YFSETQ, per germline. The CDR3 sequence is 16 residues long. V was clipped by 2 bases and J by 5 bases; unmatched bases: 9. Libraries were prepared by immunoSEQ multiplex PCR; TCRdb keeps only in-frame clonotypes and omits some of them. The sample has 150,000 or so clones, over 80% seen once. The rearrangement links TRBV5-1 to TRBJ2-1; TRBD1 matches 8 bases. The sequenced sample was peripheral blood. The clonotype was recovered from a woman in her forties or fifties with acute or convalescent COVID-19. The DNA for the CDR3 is TGCGCCAGCAGCTTCGACCTAACAGGGGGGAACAATGAGCAGTTCTTC. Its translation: CASSFDLTGGNNEQFF.